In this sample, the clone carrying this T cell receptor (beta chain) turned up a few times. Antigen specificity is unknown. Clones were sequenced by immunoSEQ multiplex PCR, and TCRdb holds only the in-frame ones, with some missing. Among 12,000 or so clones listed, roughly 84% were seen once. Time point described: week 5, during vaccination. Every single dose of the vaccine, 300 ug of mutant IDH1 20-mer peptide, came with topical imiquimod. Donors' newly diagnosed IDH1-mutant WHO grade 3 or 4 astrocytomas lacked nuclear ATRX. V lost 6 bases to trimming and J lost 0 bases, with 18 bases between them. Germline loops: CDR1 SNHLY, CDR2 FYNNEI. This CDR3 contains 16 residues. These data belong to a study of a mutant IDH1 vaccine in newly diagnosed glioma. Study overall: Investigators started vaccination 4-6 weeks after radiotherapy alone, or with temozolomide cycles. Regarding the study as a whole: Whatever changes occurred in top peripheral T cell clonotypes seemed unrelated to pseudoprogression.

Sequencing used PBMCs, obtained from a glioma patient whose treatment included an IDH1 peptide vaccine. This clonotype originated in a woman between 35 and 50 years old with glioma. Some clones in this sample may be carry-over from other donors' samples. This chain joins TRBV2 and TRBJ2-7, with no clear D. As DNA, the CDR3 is TGTGCCAGCAGAGACCGCCCCCTCGCTAGCTCCTACGAGCAGTACTTC. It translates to CASRDRPLASSYEQYF.